A selection of T cell receptor beta chains follows, all from one sample in a study of blood T cell repertoires in COVID-19. Clones were sequenced by immunoSEQ multiplex PCR, and TCRdb holds only the in-frame ones, with some missing. The sample consists of under 250,000 clones, 65% to 90% of them appearing once. Sequenced sample: peripheral blood. The origin of the receptors is a woman aged 70-85 years with acute or convalescent COVID-19. Both conserved end residues are part of each CDR3. A D gene is named only where the DNA matches it firmly. Size is omitted from some rows. Given values are once, few, many or a class for expanded clones.

>-|TRBJ1-2|-|TRBV7-2
TGTGCCAGCAGCTTTAACAGTAACTATGGCTACACCTTC
CASSFNSNYGYTF
>-|TRBJ2-2|-|TRBV6-5
TGTGCCAGCAGATCAGACCAGGGTATCGGGGAGCTGTTTTTT
CASRSDQGIGELFF
>-|TRBJ1-3|-|TRBV6-2/TRBV6-3
TGTGCCAGCAGTTACTTTCCCGCACGAGGATCTGGAAACACCATATATTTT
CASSYFPARGSGNTIYF
>few|TRBJ2-7|TRBD2|TRBV28
TGTGCCAGCAGTTTGGGGTTAGCGGGTCGAAACGAGCAGTACTTC
CASSLGLAGRNEQYF
>-|TRBJ1-1|TRBD1|TRBV5-6
TGTGCCAGCCGTGGGACAGGGAAGGGGTTCGTTACGGCTTTCTTT
CASRGTGKGFVTAFF
>-|TRBJ1-1|TRBD1|TRBV7-6
TGTGCCAGCAGCTTAGGACAGGGGTCGGGGAACACTGAAGCTTTCTTT
CASSLGQGSGNTEAFF
>-|TRBJ2-1|TRBD2|TRBV7-2
TGTGCCAGCAGCTTAGAGGCGGGGGTTACCTACAATGAGCAGTTCTTC
CASSLEAGVTYNEQFF
>-|TRBJ2-7|TRBD1|TRBV7-9
TGTGCCAGCAGCTTCGGACAGGGGAACTCCTACGAGCAGTACTTC
CASSFGQGNSYEQYF
>-|TRBJ2-7|TRBD1|TRBV9
TGTGCCAGCAGCGTCCGGGACAGTAATGGCGAGCAGTACTTC
CASSVRDSNGEQYF
>-|TRBJ2-2|TRBD1|TRBV2
TGTGCCAGCAGTTCCCAGGGGGCGAGGGTGGCCGGGGAGCTGTTTTTT
CASSSQGARVAGELFF
>-|TRBJ2-5|TRBD2|TRBV19
TGTGCCAGTTCCGGACTAGCGGGGGCCGAAGAGACCCAGTACTTC
CASSGLAGAEETQYF
>-|TRBJ2-3|-|TRBV28
TGTGCCAGCAGTTCCGTTAGGGGGACCGGGGATACGCAGTATTTT
CASSSVRGTGDTQYF
>-|TRBJ1-5|-|TRBV30
TGTGCCTGGAGTGTATCCCTACAGGGTCAGCCCCAGCATTTT
CAWSVSLQGQPQHF
>-|TRBJ1-3|TRBD1|TRBV18
TGTGCCAGCTCCCAAGGGACAGGGGACTTATCTGGAAACACCATATATTTT
CASSQGTGDLSGNTIYF